This T cell receptor beta chain stems from a study of blood T cells in healthy people across ages. This clonotype was counted ten times or more. A second PCR, run for about 6 to 12 cycles, used a sample-barcoded 5' primer plus a J-beta primer mix. TCRdb re-derived calls from the 5' RACE reads in MiXCR, one entry per CDR3 protein. The sample records hundreds of thousands of distinct CDR3 sequences, 56% being singletons. This sequence was found in a man aged 35-49 years in good health. The source material was blood.

The chain's CDR3 is CATSREAGSSYEQYF. For the CDR3, the DNA is TGTGCCACCAGCAGAGAGGCGGGGTCGTCCTACGAGCAGTACTTC. The chain joins TRBV15 to TRBJ2-7, with D perhaps TRBD2 (6 bases). CDR1 is LNHNV and CDR2 is YYDKDF in the germline V gene (reference sequence). V dropped 0 bases and J dropped 1 base, with 10 bases sitting between them. This CDR3 is 15 amino acids long.